This is a list of T cell receptor beta chains from one sample in a study of vaccination effects on CD4 cells after COVID-19. For these receptors, no antigen is known. Sequencing was performed with immunoSEQ multiplex PCR; in TCRdb, only in-frame clones are kept and a portion is missing. The sample lists about 71,000 clones; less than 80% were seen once. This sample comprised CD4+ T cells from PBMCs cultured without peptide, obtained after COVID-19 vaccination. The source of these receptors is a human donor who received a COVID-19 vaccine. CDR3s include the opening cysteine and the closing phenylalanine or tryptophan. Fields, in order: J gene, V gene, D gene, clone size, CDR3 DNA, CDR3 protein. A D gene is named only where the DNA matches it firmly. Expanded clones are given a class, and other clones once, few, many or no size at all.

TRBJ1-2 TRBV11-1 TRBD1 . TGTGCCAGCAGCCAAACGACAGGGTACTATGGCTACACCTTC CASSQTTGYYGYTF
TRBJ2-2 TRBV11-2 . . TGTGCCAGCAGCACTAGACTAGCCGGGGAGCTGTTTTTT CASSTRLAGELFF
TRBJ1-4 TRBV13 . once TGTGCCAGCACAGAACGGTCCAGACAGAATGAAAAACTGTTTTTT CASTERSRQNEKLFF
TRBJ1-1 TRBV2 . . TGTGCCAGCAGTGTCCGGGGGACTCTGAACACTGAAGCTTTCTTT CASSVRGTLNTEAFF
TRBJ1-1 TRBV5-1 TRBD1 few TGCGCCAGCAGCTCCTTAACAGGGGGCGGTTTGAACACTGAAGCTTTCTTT CASSSLTGGGLNTEAFF
TRBJ2-5 TRBV5-1 TRBD2 . TGCGCCAGCAGCAATGGGATCCTAGCGGGGGGCGGGGAGACCCAGTACTTC CASSNGILAGGGETQYF
TRBJ1-5 TRBV6-5 TRBD1 . TGTGCCAGCAGATCCACAGGGGGCCGCAATCAGCCCCAGCATTTT CASRSTGGRNQPQHF
TRBJ2-2 TRBV24-1 . . TGTGCCACCAGCCCCCGCCGGGCAGGGAACACCGGGGAGCTGTTTTTT CATSPRRAGNTGELFF
TRBJ2-2 TRBV9 . few TGTGCCAGCAGCGTAGGAACAACGAACACCGGGGAGCTGTTTTTT CASSVGTTNTGELFF
TRBJ1-4 TRBV4-2 . . TGTGCCAGCAGCCAAGATGGAAAAGGGCGGGAAAAACTGTTTTTT CASSQDGKGREKLFF
TRBJ2-1 TRBV24-1 TRBD1 few TGTGCCACCAGTGATCTAACAGGGGGCTCCTACAATGAGCAGTTCTTC CATSDLTGGSYNEQFF
TRBJ1-2 TRBV14 TRBD1 . TGTGCCAGCAGCCCCCCGGGACAGGGTCAAAACTATGGCTACACCTTC CASSPPGQGQNYGYTF
TRBJ1-4 TRBV28 . . TGTGCCAGCAGTCCCCAGGGGACTAATGAAAAACTGTTTTTT CASSPQGTNEKLFF
TRBJ1-1 TRBV18 . . TGTGCCAGCTCACCAGCTGCCGTGCCGGGTGGATCTGAAGCTTTCTTT CASSPAAVPGGSEAFF
TRBJ2-3 TRBV6-4 . . TGTGCCAGCAGTGCCCGCCGGGGGGCGGCAGATACGCAGTATTTT CASSARRGAADTQYF
TRBJ1-1 TRBV5-1 . . TGCGCCAGCAGCTTGGCGGCCGTGAACACTGAAGCTTTCTTT CASSLAAVNTEAFF
TRBJ1-5 TRBV6-5 . medium-sized TGTGCCAGCAGAGCAGGGGGCAATCAGCCCCAGCATTTT CASRAGGNQPQHF
TRBJ1-4 TRBV27 . . TGTGCCAGCAGTTTATCCAGAATTAATGAAAAACTGTTTTTT CASSLSRINEKLFF
TRBJ2-1 TRBV18 . . TGTGCCAGCTCACCCAGGGGGGCGGAGCAGTTCTTC CASSPRGAEQFF
TRBJ2-1 TRBV6-6 . . TGTGCCAGCAGTTACTCGACCCTCCGGCCTGAGCAGTTCTTC CASSYSTLRPEQFF
TRBJ1-2 TRBV2 . . TGTGCCAGCAGTGATTTTCGGGGGCAGAAAGATGGCTACACCTTC CASSDFRGQKDGYTF
TRBJ2-3 TRBV5-8 . . TGTGCCAGCAGCTTCCGACAGTCAGATACGCAGTATTTT CASSFRQSDTQYF
TRBJ1-5 TRBV18 . . TGTGCCAGCTCACCAGACCATATTAGCAATCAGCCCCAGCATTTT CASSPDHISNQPQHF
TRBJ2-5 TRBV20-1 . once TGCAGTGCTCCTCGCCAGGGCACCCAGTACTTC CSAPRQGTQYF
TRBJ1-1 TRBV6-5 . . TGTGCCAGCGTTGACAGACCGAACACTGAAGCTTTCTTT CASVDRPNTEAFF
TRBJ1-2 TRBV19 . . TGTGCCAGTAGTATCGGGGGAACTAACTATGGCTACACCTTC CASSIGGTNYGYTF
TRBJ1-2 TRBV25-1 . . TGTGCCAGCAGTGAATTGGGGCAGGTATATAGATATGGCTACACCTTC CASSELGQVYRYGYTF
TRBJ1-2 TRBV28 . . TGTGCCAGCAGTTGGTGGACAGTCAAGGGCTACACCTTC CASSWWTVKGYTF
TRBJ2-1 TRBV30 . . TGTGCCTGGAGTGTACGGCGGCTAGGGCGCTACAATGAGCAGTTCTTC CAWSVRRLGRYNEQFF
TRBJ2-3 TRBV9 . once TGTGCCAGCAGCCGAGGGGGGGTGGATACGCAGTATTTT CASSRGGVDTQYF
TRBJ2-5 TRBV5-4 . . TGTGCCAGCAGCTTATCCGGGGCAAGGGAGACCCAGTACTTC CASSLSGARETQYF
TRBJ1-1 TRBV5-1 TRBD1 once TGCGCCAGCAGCTTCTCTAACAGGGGAAGCACTGAAGCTTTCTTT CASSFSNRGSTEAFF
TRBJ2-2 TRBV7-8 . . TGTGCCAGCAGCTCCCCCGTATCCGGGGAGCTGTTTTTT CASSSPVSGELFF
TRBJ1-3 TRBV6-5 . . TGTGCCGCCAGGCCCTCCGCTGGAAACACCATATATTTT CAARPSAGNTIYF
TRBJ1-2 TRBV5-6 . medium-sized TGTGCCAGCAGCTTCAGACCTACTAACTATGGCTACACCTTC CASSFRPTNYGYTF
TRBJ2-4 TRBV7-2 . once TGTGCCAGCAGTGTGGGAGGAAACAAAAACATTCAGTACTTC CASSVGGNKNIQYF
TRBJ2-3 TRBV7-9 . . TGTGCCAGCAGCTATCAAGATACGCAGTATTTT CASSYQDTQYF
TRBJ1-4 TRBV7-6 . few TGTGCCAGCAGCGCTCAGCAGGCCGTTAATGAAAAACTGTTTTTT CASSAQQAVNEKLFF
TRBJ1-5 TRBV29-1 . . TGCAGCGTTTCCAGGGGTAGCAATCAGCCCCAGCATTTT CSVSRGSNQPQHF
TRBJ2-3 TRBV4-1 . few TGCGCCAGCAGCCGGTCCGTGGATACGCAGTATTTT CASSRSVDTQYF
TRBJ2-1 TRBV5-1 . few TGCGCCAGCAGCTTGGTGACGGACGGCAATGAGCAGTTCTTC CASSLVTDGNEQFF
TRBJ2-3 TRBV5-1 . . TGCGCCAGCAGCTCTTCAGGGGATAGCACAGATACGCAGTATTTT CASSSSGDSTDTQYF
TRBJ1-2 TRBV6-5 . . TGTGCCAGCAGTAAGCCGGGACTGGGGATCTATGGCTACACCTTC CASSKPGLGIYGYTF
TRBJ2-5 TRBV4-1 . . TGCGCCAGCAGCCAGGGGGGAGAGACCCAGTACTTC CASSQGGETQYF
TRBJ2-1 TRBV5-5 . . TGTGCCAGCAGCTTACTTAGTTACTCCTACAATGAGCAGTTCTTC CASSLLSYSYNEQFF
TRBJ2-5 TRBV6-2/TRBV6-3 TRBD1 . TGTGCCAGCAGTTCCGTGCAGGGGGTAGGAGAGACCCAGTACTTC CASSSVQGVGETQYF